This record covers a single T cell receptor (beta chain). With only one base between it and a far larger clone, this is likely a read error. This specimen comes from a study of low-dose radiotherapy and immunotherapy resistance in tumors. Gene-specific TRAV and TRBV primers were used for first-strand cDNA, covering alpha and beta chains. Over approximately 20 PCR cycles, TCRs were amplified from a constant-region primer and V-primer adapter. TCRdb fed the reads into MiXCR, producing one record per CDR3 protein. The sample lists about 30,000 distinct CDR3 sequences; approximately 54% were seen once. The length of the CDR3 is 13 residues. Time point: after trial treatment. Documented treatment: LDRT plus nivolumab, ipilimumab, low-dose cyclophosphamide and aspirin (RACIN trial). The donors' treatment consisted of nivolumab, ipilimumab, aspirin, low-dose cyclophosphamide and low-dose radiotherapy. Inclusion covered patients whose advanced solid tumors lacked tumor-infiltrating lymphocytes.

This sequence joins TRBV21-1 and TRBJ2-7; the table's D gene call, TRBD1, was not cross checked with the DNA. TRBV21-1 is deemed a pseudogene. The source is a male donor with gallbladder cancer. The starting material was PBMCs, obtained after low-dose radiotherapy plus immunotherapy. CDR3 DNA sequence: TGTGCCAGCAGCCCCGGGAGGCCATACGAGCAGTACTTC. Translating it yields CASSPGRPYEQYF.